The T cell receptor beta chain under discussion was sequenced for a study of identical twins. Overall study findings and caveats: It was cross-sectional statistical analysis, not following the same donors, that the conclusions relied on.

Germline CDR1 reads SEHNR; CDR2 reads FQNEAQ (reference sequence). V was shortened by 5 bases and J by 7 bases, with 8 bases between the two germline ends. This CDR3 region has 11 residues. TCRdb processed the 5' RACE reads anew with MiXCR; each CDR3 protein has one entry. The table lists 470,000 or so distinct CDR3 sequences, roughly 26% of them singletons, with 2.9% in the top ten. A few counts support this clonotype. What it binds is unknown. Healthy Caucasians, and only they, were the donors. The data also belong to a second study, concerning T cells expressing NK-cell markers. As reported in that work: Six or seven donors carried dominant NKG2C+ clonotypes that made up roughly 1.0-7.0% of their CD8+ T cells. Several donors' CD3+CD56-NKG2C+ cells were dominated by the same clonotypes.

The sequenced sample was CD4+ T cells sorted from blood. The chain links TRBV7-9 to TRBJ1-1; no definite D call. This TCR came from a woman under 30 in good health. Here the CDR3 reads CASSPLGEAFF. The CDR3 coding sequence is TGTGCCAGCAGCCCTTTGGGTGAAGCTTTCTTT. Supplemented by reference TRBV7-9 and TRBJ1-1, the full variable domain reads DTGVSQNPRHKITKRGQNVTFRCDPISEHNRLYWYRQTLGQGPEFLTYFQNEAQLEKSRLLSDRFSAERPKGSFSTLEIQRTEQGDSAMYLCASSPLGEAFFGQGTRLTVV.